This T cell receptor beta chain is from a study of blood T cell repertoires in COVID-19. Study as a whole: PBMCs, B-cell-depleted T cells, or T cells provided the cDNA or gDNA that made up the material.

Original analysis: Nucleated cell number was recorded as an estimate derived from reference gene primer amplification. The assay was immunoSEQ multiplex PCR, and TCRdb's table has in-frame clones only and misses some. V, J and clone size reflect that table, while D and trimming were determined from the DNA. This table has 250,000 to 300,000 clones, approximately 91% appearing once. V lost 2 bases to trimming and J lost 4 bases; unmatched junction nucleotides: 15. Germline values: CDR1 SQVTM, CDR2 ANQGSEA. The CDR3 sequence is 17 residues long. Material: PBMCs or T cells enriched from blood (not recorded which). The TCR originated in a woman aged 40 to 50 with acute COVID-19. The chain combines TRBV29-1 with TRBJ1-1, with 8 bases identical to TRBD1. The CDR3: CSVEPSGSRGRGTEAFF. The CDR3, as DNA: TGCAGCGTTGAACCCTCCGGGAGCAGGGGGCGCGGCACTGAAGCTTTCTTT.